These T cell receptor beta chains were read from a single sample in a study of blood T cell repertoires in COVID-19. Here immunoSEQ multiplex PCR was the method, and the copy in TCRdb shows in-frame clones only, minus some. The profile shows a few hundred thousand clones, about 87% of them singletons. Sequencing was carried out using peripheral blood. Every receptor here comes from a woman aged 30 to 39 who had recovered from COVID-19. CDR3s include the opening cysteine and the closing phenylalanine or tryptophan. The D gene is left open where the match is weak. A row's size may be missing; if present it is once, few, many or a size class.

J	size	D	V	CDR3	DNA
TRBJ1-2	-	-	TRBV28	CASFSNYGYTF	TGTGCCTCCTTCTCTAACTATGGCTACACCTTC
TRBJ1-4	-	-	TRBV19	CASSRTDGFGNEKLFF	TGTGCCAGTAGTCGTACAGATGGGTTTGGTAATGAAAAACTGTTTTTT
TRBJ1-6	once	-	TRBV9	CASSLTQGHDSPLHF	TGTGCCAGCAGCTTAACCCAGGGCCATGATTCACCCCTCCACTTT
TRBJ1-6	-	-	TRBV5-1	CASSSGGSLTPLHF	TGCGCCAGCAGCTCGGGGGGAAGCCTCACACCCCTCCACTTT
TRBJ1-5	-	TRBD1	TRBV2	CASRGQANQPQHF	TGTGCCAGCAGGGGACAGGCCAATCAGCCCCAGCATTTT
TRBJ1-4	-	-	TRBV19	CASTDGQDEKLFF	TGTGCCAGTACCGATGGGCAGGATGAAAAACTGTTTTTT
TRBJ2-3	-	TRBD2	TRBV6-1	CASSELAGGPARTDTQYF	TGTGCCAGCAGTGAACTAGCGGGGGGGCCTGCGCGCACAGATACGCAGTATTTT
TRBJ2-2	-	-	TRBV18	CASSPSTGNTGELFF	TGTGCCAGCTCACCTTCGACAGGGAACACCGGGGAGCTGTTTTTT
TRBJ2-2	-	-	TRBV18	CASSPPNGRDTGELFF	TGTGCCAGCTCACCACCGAACGGCAGGGACACCGGGGAGCTGTTTTTT
TRBJ1-2	-	TRBD1	TRBV2	CASRWTGSNYGYTF	TGTGCCAGCAGGTGGACAGGGAGTAACTATGGCTACACCTTC
TRBJ2-4	-	-	TRBV2	CASSEQLAKNIQYF	TGTGCCAGCAGTGAACAGTTAGCCAAAAACATTCAGTACTTC
TRBJ2-7	-	TRBD1	TRBV28	CASRTGTAYEQYF	TGTGCCAGCAGGACCGGGACAGCGTACGAGCAGTACTTC
TRBJ1-1	-	-	TRBV6-6	CASSLEWGGQGTEAFF	TGTGCCAGCAGTTTGGAGTGGGGGGGGCAAGGCACTGAAGCTTTCTTT
TRBJ2-1	-	TRBD1	TRBV5-1	CASGGTGGATPSYNEQFF	TGCGCCAGCGGTGGGACAGGGGGCGCGACGCCCTCCTACAATGAGCAGTTCTTC
TRBJ2-1	-	TRBD2	TRBV25-1	CASSDAGTSAYNEQFF	TGTGCCAGCAGTGACGCAGGGACTAGCGCCTACAATGAGCAGTTCTTC
TRBJ2-3	-	-	TRBV27	CASSPQFSAVRPDTQYF	TGTGCCAGCAGTCCTCAATTTTCAGCGGTAAGACCGGATACGCAGTATTTT
TRBJ1-2	-	-	TRBV20-1	CSIGESYGYTF	TGCAGTATCGGGGAGTCCTATGGCTACACCTTC
TRBJ2-5	once	-	TRBV30	CAWSILFQETQYF	TGTGCCTGGAGTATACTGTTTCAAGAGACCCAGTACTTC
TRBJ2-1	-	-	TRBV5-1	CASSLDRDNEQFF	TGCGCCAGCAGCCTAGACAGAGACAATGAGCAGTTCTTC
TRBJ2-5	-	TRBD2	TRBV3-1/TRBV3-2	CASSPPGLAGVSQETQYF	TGTGCCAGCAGCCCTCCGGGACTAGCGGGGGTATCGCAAGAGACCCAGTACTTC
TRBJ1-1	-	-	TRBV9	CASSVGRGRKTEAFF	TGTGCCAGCAGCGTAGGGAGGGGAAGGAAGACTGAAGCTTTCTTT
TRBJ1-2	-	-	TRBV23-1	CASSQSSNFRYGYTF	TGCGCCAGCAGTCAATCTTCGAACTTCAGGTATGGCTACACCTTC
TRBJ1-2	-	-	TRBV10-3	CAISERQENYGYTF	TGTGCCATCAGTGAAAGACAGGAGAACTATGGCTACACCTTC
TRBJ1-1	-	-	TRBV28	CASSFEDLNTEAFF	TGTGCCAGCAGTTTTGAGGACTTGAACACTGAAGCTTTCTTT
TRBJ1-1	once	-	TRBV3-1/TRBV3-2	CASSRHYSEAFF	TGTGCCAGCAGCCGACATTATTCTGAAGCTTTCTTT
TRBJ1-1	-	TRBD1	TRBV7-8	CASSLARTGGVGAFF	TGTGCCAGCAGCTTAGCGCGGACAGGGGGTGTAGGTGCTTTCTTT
TRBJ2-7	once	-	TRBV7-9	CASTRVSYEQYF	TGTGCCAGCACTCGGGTTTCCTACGAGCAGTACTTC
TRBJ2-5	-	-	TRBV9	CASSGGGGETQYF	TGTGCCAGCAGCGGCGGGGGCGGAGAGACCCAGTACTTC
TRBJ1-1	-	TRBD1	TRBV7-9	CASSPTQGMATEAFF	TGTGCCAGCAGCCCAACACAGGGGATGGCCACTGAAGCTTTCTTT
TRBJ2-2	once	TRBD1	TRBV2	CASSELGTGVTGELFF	TGTGCCAGCAGTGAATTGGGGACAGGAGTCACCGGGGAGCTGTTTTTT